A single sample gave rise to the 20 T cell receptor beta chains below, sequenced in a study of regulatory T cells in long-lasting Graves disease. For TCR beta, libraries came from iRepertoire HTBI primers and Arm-PCR of CDR3 regions. Each CDR3 protein is one row after TCRdb ran MiXCR on the multiplex PCR reads. This sample has hundreds of thousands of distinct CDR3 sequences, with under 20% found just once. Time point indicated: newly diagnosed GD, antithyroid drugs for less than 3 months. RNA extracted from PBMCs served as the sequencing template. This sample was also put to use in a study of T cells in Graves' hyperthyroidism and ophthalmopathy.

This specimen was peripheral blood mononuclear cells (PBMCs), taken at new diagnosis, from a patient treated with antithyroid drugs. The receptors stem from a woman in her 30s with Graves disease.

This clonotype was detected many times. The chain has TRBV12-3 or TRBV12-4 and TRBJ2-3; 11 nucleotides agree with TRBD2. This CDR3 is built from 17 residues. V trimming: 4 bases; J trimming: 2 bases; junction bases outside the gene matches: 8. Here the CDR3 reads CASSSPGTSGFTDTQYF. The CDR3 DNA reads as TGTGCCAGCAGTTCCCCCGGGACTAGCGGATTCACAGATACGCAGTATTTT.

In this sample, this clonotype turned up once. The junction and the germline gene differ at one end; a read error may be behind it. The chain carries TRBV6-1 and TRBJ2-2; possibly TRBD2 for D (5 bases). From germline, CDR1 is MNHNS and CDR2 SASEGT. CDR3 length: 14 residues. Here the CDR3 reads CASTKHTSTGEPFF. The CDR3 coding sequence is TGTGCCAGCACCAAGCATACTAGTACCGGGGAGCCGTTTTTT.

The chain links TRBV19 to TRBJ2-2; maybe TRBD1 (6 bases). Trimming took off 3 bases at V and 6 bases at J, with 14 bases between the two ends. The germline gives CDR1 LNHDA, CDR2 SQIVND (reference sequence). The CDR3 sequence is 15 residues long. The DNA for the CDR3 is TGTGCCAGTAGTATTAAGGACAGACACCCCGGGGAGCTGTTTTTT. Amino acids: CASSIKDRHPGELFF. Full variable domain (remainder filled in from reference TRBV19 and TRBJ2-2): DGGITQSPKYLFRKEGQNVTLSCEQNLNHDAMYWYRQDPGQGLRLIYYSQIVNDFQKGDIAEGYSVSREKKESFPLTVTSAQKNPTAFYLCASSIKDRHPGELFFGEGSRLTVL.

The table lists this clonotype with many counts. The chain combines TRBV2 with TRBJ2-1, with TRBD2 matching over 8 bases. Germline loops: CDR1 SNHLY, CDR2 FYNNEI. V dropped 3 bases and J dropped 0; count of bases not matched to a gene: 7. This CDR3 is 17 amino acids long. Here the CDR3 DNA reads TGTGCCAGCAGTGAGATGGCTAGCGGGCTCTCCTACAATGAGCAGTTCTTC. It yields the protein CASSEMASGLSYNEQFF. The whole variable domain, filled in from reference TRBV2 and TRBJ2-1, reads EPEVTQTPSHQVTQMGQEVILRCVPISNHLYFYWYRQILGQKVEFLVSFYNNEISEKSEIFDDQFSVERPDGSNFTLKIRSTKLEDSAMYFCASSEMASGLSYNEQFFGPGTRLTVL.

This clonotype was detected ten times or more. The chain employs TRBV30 and TRBJ1-1; D ambiguous. Trimming stripped 4 bases from V and 1 base from J, with 10 bases between. The CDR3 spans 13 residues. Germline V gene lookup returns CDR1 GTSNPN and CDR2 SVGIG (reference sequence). CDR3 DNA sequence: TGTGCCTGGAAAATGGCGACGAACACTGAAGCTTTCTTT. This codes for CAWKMATNTEAFF.

This clonotype was counted ten times or more. The chain couples TRBV7-9 to TRBJ2-1; a weak D match, TRBD2 (5 bases). The CDR3 length is 14 residues. From germline, CDR1 is SEHNR and CDR2 FQNEAQ (reference sequence). The V gene lost 7 bases and the J gene lost 1 base, with 11 bases spanning the gap. The CDR3 DNA sequence: TGTGCCAGCAAGGGAGCTGGGTCCTACAATGAGCAGTTCTTC. It codes for CASKGAGSYNEQFF.

This clonotype was seen repeatedly, ten times or more. The chain recombines TRBV28 with TRBJ1-4; 7 bases fit TRBD1. Looked up from germline, CDR1 is MDHEN and CDR2 is SYDVKM. The CDR3 sequence is 13 residues long. With 8 bases clipped from V and 8 bases from J, the junction kept 8 bases outside the gene matches. The CDR3 loop reads CASEGAVREKLFF. CDR3 nucleotide sequence: TGTGCCAGCGAGGGGGCTGTACGGGAAAAACTGTTTTTT.

V gene TRBV18 combines with J gene TRBJ1-1; 7 nucleotides align to TRBD1. Germline V CDR1 and CDR2: KGHSH, LQKENI. The V and J ends lost 1 base and 6 bases, in that order; junction bases with no gene match: 2. This CDR3 comprises 13 residues. The CDR3 reads CASSPQGASEAFF. The CDR3 region has the DNA TGTGCCAGCTCACCACAGGGGGCGTCTGAAGCTTTCTTT.

The sample holds many counts of this clonotype. This chain joins TRBV25-1 and TRBJ1-1, with unresolved D. The CDR3 totals 14 residues. Germline V CDR1 and CDR2: MGHDK, SYGVNS. With 6 bases removed from V and 1 base from J, the gap between germline ends came to 12 bases. The CDR3 nucleotides are TGTGCCAGCAGCGGACCGAGAAAGAACACTGAAGCTTTCTTT. This translates into CASSGPRKNTEAFF.

This clonotype was detected a few times. V gene TRBV24-1 combines with J gene TRBJ2-7; 9 bases are a match to TRBD2. The V segment lost 0 bases and the J segment 3 bases; nucleotides outside the gene matches: 5. The CDR3 has 16 residues. The V gene's germline CDR1 is KGHDR and CDR2 SFDVKD. DNA for the CDR3: TGTGCCACCAGTGATTTGCCTAGCGGGATGTTCTACGAGCAGTACTTC. This encodes CATSDLPSGMFYEQYF.

This clonotype was detected ten times or more. This chain uses TRBV2 with TRBJ2-7; either TRBD1 or TRBD2 may supply D (5 bases each). Per germline, CDR1 SNHLY and CDR2 FYNNEI. V was pared by 0 bases and J by 11 bases, with 17 bases between. The CDR3 runs 14 residues. CDR3 loop: CASSEALQWGIKYF. The CDR3 coding sequence is TGTGCCAGCAGTGAAGCGCTTCAGTGGGGGATCAAGTACTTC. The entire variable domain, with the rest obtained from reference TRBV2 and TRBJ2-7, is as follows: EPEVTQTPSHQVTQMGQEVILRCVPISNHLYFYWYRQILGQKVEFLVSFYNNEISEKSEIFDDQFSVERPDGSNFTLKIRSTKLEDSAMYFCASSEALQWGIKYFGPGTRLTVT.

The gene calls are TRBV11-2 and TRBJ2-5; D is unclear. Germline assignment: CDR1 SGHAT and CDR2 FQNNGV. The length of the CDR3 is 15 residues. V was clipped by 3 bases and J by 2 bases, with 13 bases between them. The CDR3 DNA is TGTGCCAGCAGCTTGTCTTCCCCCGGGCAAGAGACCCAGTACTTC. Translated: CASSLSSPGQETQYF.

This chain uses TRBV2 with TRBJ2-7, with 8 bases identical to TRBD1. This CDR3 has 13 amino acids. Germline V CDR1 and CDR2: SNHLY, FYNNEI. With V trimmed by 7 bases and J by 7 bases, 9 bases remained unmatched. The CDR3 sequence: CASTGQGVGEQYF. The CDR3 DNA follows: TGTGCCAGCACTGGACAGGGCGTGGGTGAGCAGTACTTC.

This clonotype was seen ten or more times. V gene TRBV2 combines with J gene TRBJ2-5, with no clear D. Between the trimmed V and J ends, which lost 6 bases and 5 bases, there was a span of 13 bases. The germline V gene encodes CDR1 SNHLY and CDR2 FYNNEI. The CDR3 runs 13 residues. In DNA form, the CDR3 reads TGTGCCAGCAGAGACCCGGCCCCGGAGACCCAGTACTTC. It codes for CASRDPAPETQYF.

The chain has TRBV28 and TRBJ1-1, with D hard to call. The CDR3 length is 13 residues. The V gene lost 10 bases and the J gene lost 6 bases, with 18 bases spanning the gap. In germline, CDR1 is MDHEN, CDR2 SYDVKM. The CDR3 DNA sequence: TGTGCCACTCGGGAGGGTACGGTCCCTGAAGCTTTCTTT. As protein: CATREGTVPEAFF.

The chain is built from TRBV9 and TRBJ2-1; 8 bases map to TRBD2. In germline, CDR1 is SGDLS, CDR2 YYNGEE. J lost 13 bases, V lost 3 bases, and 15 bases had no gene match. CDR3 length: 15 amino acids. The CDR3 bases are TGTGCCAGCAGCGCGACAGGAGAAGCGGGAGCGGGTCAGTTCTTC. Its protein product is CASSATGEAGAGQFF.

Many counts were recorded for this clonotype. The chain couples TRBV28 to TRBJ1-2; D uncertain. Germline CDR1 is MDHEN and CDR2 is SYDVKM. V was cut by 1 base and J by 3 bases, with 9 bases left in between. CDR3 length: 14 amino acids. The CDR3 loop reads CASSLLSSYYGYTF. Here the CDR3 DNA reads TGTGCCAGCAGTTTATTGTCATCCTACTATGGCTACACCTTC.

This clonotype was recorded many times. The chain carries TRBV24-1 and TRBJ2-2; no definite D call. V lost 1 base to trimming and J lost 9 bases, with 8 bases between them. This CDR3 has 13 amino acids. Germline V gene lookup returns CDR1 KGHDR and CDR2 SFDVKD. CDR3 bases: TGTGCCACCAGTGATTTTAAGGGCCGGGAGCTGTTTTTT. The encoded protein is CATSDFKGRELFF.

The chain has TRBV19 and TRBJ2-1; the match to TRBD2 covers 12 bases. There are 19 residues in the CDR3. CDR1 LNHDA and CDR2 SQIVND come from the germline V gene (reference sequence). V lost 3 bases, J lost 5 bases, and 14 bases stayed unmatched. The CDR3 coding sequence is TGTGCCAGTAGTATTTCTTTGACTAGCGGGAGACGATATAACAATGAGCAGTTCTTC. Its translation: CASSISLTSGRRYNNEQFF.

The chain is built from TRBV28 and TRBJ1-3; D is unclear. CDR1 MDHEN and CDR2 SYDVKM come from the germline V gene. The CDR3 has 14 amino acids. V dropped 5 bases and J dropped 4 bases, with 12 bases sitting between them. For the CDR3, the DNA is TGTGCCAGCAGTATTTGGGCGAAGGGAAACACCATATATTTT. It translates to CASSIWAKGNTIYF.